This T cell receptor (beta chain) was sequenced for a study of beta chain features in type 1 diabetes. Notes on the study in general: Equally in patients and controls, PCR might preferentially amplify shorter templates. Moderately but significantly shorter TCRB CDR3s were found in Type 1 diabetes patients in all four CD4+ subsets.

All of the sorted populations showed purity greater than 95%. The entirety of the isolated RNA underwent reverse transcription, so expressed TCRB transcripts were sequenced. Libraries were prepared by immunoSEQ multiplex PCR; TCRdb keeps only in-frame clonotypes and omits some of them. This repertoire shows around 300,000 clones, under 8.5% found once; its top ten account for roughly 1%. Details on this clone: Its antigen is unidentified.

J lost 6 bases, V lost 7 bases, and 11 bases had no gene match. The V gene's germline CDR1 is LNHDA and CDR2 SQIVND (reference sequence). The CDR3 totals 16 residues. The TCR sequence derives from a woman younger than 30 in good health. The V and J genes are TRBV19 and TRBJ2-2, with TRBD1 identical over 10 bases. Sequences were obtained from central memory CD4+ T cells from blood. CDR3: CASNSRGTGVPGELFF. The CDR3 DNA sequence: TGTGCCAGTAATAGTCGTGGGACAGGGGTGCCCGGGGAGCTGTTTTTT.